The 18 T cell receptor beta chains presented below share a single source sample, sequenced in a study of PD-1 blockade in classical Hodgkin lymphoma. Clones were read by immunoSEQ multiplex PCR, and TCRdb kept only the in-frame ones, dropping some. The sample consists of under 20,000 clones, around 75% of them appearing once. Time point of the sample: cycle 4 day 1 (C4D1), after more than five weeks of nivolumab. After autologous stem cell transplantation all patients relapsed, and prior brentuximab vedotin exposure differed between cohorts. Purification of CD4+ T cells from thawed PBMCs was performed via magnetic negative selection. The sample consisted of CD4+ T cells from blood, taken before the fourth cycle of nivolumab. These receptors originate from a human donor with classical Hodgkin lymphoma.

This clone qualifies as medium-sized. The CDR3 DNA reads TGTGCCAGCAGCCCGGAGACAGGGGTTTTCGAGCAGTACTTC. Its protein is CASSPETGVFEQYF. This sequence joins TRBV5-4 and TRBJ2-7; 8 bases line up with TRBD1. Per germline, CDR1 SGHNT and CDR2 YYREEE (reference sequence). The V and J ends lost 4 bases and 6 bases, in that order; junction bases with no gene match: 9. The CDR3 runs 14 residues.

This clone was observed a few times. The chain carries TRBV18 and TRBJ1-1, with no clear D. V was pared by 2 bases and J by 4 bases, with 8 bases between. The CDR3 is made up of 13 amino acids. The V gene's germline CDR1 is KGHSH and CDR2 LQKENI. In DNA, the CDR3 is TGTGCCAGCTCACCAGCCGTGGTCACTGAAGCTTTCTTT. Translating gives CASSPAVVTEAFF.

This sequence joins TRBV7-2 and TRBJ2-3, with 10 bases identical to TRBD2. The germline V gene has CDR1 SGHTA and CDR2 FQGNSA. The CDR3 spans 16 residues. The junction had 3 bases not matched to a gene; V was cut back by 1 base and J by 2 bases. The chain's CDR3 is CASSLGGLANTDTQYF. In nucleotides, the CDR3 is TGTGCCAGCAGCTTAGGGGGACTAGCGAACACAGATACGCAGTATTTT. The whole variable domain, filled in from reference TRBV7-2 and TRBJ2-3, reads GAGVSQSPSNKVTEKGKDVELRCDPISGHTALYWYRQSLGQGLEFLIYFQGNSAPDKSGLPSDRFSAERTGGSVSTLTIQRTQQEDSAVYLCASSLGGLANTDTQYFGPGTRLTVL.

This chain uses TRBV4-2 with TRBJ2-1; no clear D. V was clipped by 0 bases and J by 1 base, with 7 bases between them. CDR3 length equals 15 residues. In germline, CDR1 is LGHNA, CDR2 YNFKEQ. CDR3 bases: TGTGCCAGCAGCCAAGACAGCCCGTCCTACAATGAGCAGTTCTTC. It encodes CASSQDSPSYNEQFF.

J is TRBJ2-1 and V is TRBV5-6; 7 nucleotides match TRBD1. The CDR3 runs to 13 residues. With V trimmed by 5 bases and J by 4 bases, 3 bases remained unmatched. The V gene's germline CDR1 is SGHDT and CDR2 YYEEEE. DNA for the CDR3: TGTGCCAGCAGGGGACAGATTTACAATGAGCAGTTCTTC. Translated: CASRGQIYNEQFF.

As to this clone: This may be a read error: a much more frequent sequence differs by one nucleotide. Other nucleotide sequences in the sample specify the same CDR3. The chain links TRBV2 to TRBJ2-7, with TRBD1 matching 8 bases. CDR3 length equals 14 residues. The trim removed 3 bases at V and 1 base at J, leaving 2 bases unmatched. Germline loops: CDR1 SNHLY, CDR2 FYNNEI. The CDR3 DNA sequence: TGTGCCAGCAGTGATCAGGGGGCATCCTACGAGCAGTACTTC. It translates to CASSDQGASYEQYF.

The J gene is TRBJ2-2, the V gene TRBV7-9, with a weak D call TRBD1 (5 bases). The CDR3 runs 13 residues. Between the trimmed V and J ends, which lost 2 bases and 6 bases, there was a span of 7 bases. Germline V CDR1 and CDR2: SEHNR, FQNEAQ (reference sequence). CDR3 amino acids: CASSLQGAGELFF. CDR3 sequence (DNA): TGTGCCAGCAGCTTACAGGGCGCCGGGGAGCTGTTTTTT. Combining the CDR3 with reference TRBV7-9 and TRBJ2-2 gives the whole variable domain DTGVSQNPRHKITKRGQNVTFRCDPISEHNRLYWYRQTLGQGPEFLTYFQNEAQLEKSRLLSDRFSAERPKGSFSTLEIQRTEQGDSAMYLCASSLQGAGELFFGEGSRLTVL.

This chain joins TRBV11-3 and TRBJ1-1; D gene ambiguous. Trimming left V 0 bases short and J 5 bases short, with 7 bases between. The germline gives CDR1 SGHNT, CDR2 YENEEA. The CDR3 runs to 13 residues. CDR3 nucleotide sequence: TGTGCCAGCAGCTTAGAAATGGGAACTGAAGCTTTCTTT. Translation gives CASSLEMGTEAFF.

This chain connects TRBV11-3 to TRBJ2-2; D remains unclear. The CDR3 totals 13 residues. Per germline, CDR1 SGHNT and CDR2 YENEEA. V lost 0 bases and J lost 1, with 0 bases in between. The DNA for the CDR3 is TGTGCCAGCAGCTTAGAGAACACCGGGGAGCTGTTTTTT. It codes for CASSLENTGELFF.

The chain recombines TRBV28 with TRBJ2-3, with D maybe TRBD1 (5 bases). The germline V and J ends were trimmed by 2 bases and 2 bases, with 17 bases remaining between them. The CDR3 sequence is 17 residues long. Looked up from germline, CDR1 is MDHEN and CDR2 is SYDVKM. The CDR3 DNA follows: TGTGCCAGCAGTTTAGGTTGGGGCCAACTAATCACAGATACGCAGTATTTT. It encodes CASSLGWGQLITDTQYF.

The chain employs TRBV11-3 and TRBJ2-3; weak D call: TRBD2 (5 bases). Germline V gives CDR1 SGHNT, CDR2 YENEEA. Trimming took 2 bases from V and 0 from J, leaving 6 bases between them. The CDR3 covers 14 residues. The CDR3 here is CASSLRTSTDTQYF. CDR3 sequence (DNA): TGTGCCAGCAGCTTAAGGACTAGCACAGATACGCAGTATTTT.

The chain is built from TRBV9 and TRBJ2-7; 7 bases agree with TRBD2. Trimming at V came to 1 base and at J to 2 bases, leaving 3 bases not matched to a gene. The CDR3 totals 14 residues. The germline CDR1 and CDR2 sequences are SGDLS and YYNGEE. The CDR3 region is CASSVSAGTYEQYF. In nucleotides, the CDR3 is TGTGCCAGCAGCGTATCAGCGGGGACCTACGAGCAGTACTTC.

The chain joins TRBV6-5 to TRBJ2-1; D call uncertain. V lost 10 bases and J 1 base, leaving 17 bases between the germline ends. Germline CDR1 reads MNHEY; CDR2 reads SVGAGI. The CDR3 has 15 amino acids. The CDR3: CATKRLGASYNEQFF. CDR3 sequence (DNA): TGTGCCACCAAGAGGCTAGGCGCTTCCTACAATGAGCAGTTCTTC.

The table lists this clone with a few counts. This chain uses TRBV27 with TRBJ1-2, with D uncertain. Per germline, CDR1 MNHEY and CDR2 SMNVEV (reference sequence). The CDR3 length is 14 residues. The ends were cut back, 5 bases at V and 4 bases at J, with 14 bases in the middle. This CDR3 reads CASSPRQGFYGYTF. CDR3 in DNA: TGTGCCAGCAGTCCCCGACAAGGTTTCTATGGCTACACCTTC.

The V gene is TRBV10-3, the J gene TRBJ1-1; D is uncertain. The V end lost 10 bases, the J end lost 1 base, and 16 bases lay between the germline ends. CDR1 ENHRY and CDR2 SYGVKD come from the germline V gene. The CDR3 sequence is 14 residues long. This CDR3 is CATTITSGNTEAFF. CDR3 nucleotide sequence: TGTGCCACAACCATCACATCGGGGAACACTGAAGCTTTCTTT.

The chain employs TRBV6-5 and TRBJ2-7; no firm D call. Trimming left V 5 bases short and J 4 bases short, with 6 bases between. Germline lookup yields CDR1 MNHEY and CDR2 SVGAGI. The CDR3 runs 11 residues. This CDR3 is CASSEMYEQYF. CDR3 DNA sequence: TGTGCCAGCAGTGAAATGTACGAGCAGTACTTC.

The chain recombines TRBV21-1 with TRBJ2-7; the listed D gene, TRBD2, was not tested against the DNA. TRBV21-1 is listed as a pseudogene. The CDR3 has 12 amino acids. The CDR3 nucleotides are TGTGCCAGCAGCCCGGGGTTAGGAGAGCAGTACTTC. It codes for CASSPGLGEQYF.

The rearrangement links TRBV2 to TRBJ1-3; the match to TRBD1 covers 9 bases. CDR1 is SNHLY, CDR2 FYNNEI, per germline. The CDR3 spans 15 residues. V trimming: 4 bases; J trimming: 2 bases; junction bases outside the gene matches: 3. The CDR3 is CASSAGTGTGNTIYF. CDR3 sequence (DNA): TGTGCCAGCAGTGCAGGGACAGGGACTGGAAACACCATATATTTT.